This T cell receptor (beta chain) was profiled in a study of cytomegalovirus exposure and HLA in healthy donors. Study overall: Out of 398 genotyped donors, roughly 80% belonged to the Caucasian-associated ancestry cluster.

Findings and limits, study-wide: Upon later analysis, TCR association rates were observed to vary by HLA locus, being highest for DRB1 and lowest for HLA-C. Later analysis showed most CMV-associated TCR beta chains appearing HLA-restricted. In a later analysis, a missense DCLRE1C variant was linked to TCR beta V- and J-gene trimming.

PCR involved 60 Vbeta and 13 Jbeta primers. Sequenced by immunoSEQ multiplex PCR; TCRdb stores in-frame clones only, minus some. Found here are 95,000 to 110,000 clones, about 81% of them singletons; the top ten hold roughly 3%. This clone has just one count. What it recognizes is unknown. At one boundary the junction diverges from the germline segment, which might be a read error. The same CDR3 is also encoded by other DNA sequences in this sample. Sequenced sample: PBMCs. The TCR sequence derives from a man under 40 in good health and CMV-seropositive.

CDR3 amino acids: CAGGKTDTQYF. DNA of the CDR3: TGTGCCGGGGGGAAAACAGATACGCAGTATTTC. The chain is built from TRBV11-2 and TRBJ2-3, with a weak D call TRBD2 (6 bases). The CDR3 contains 11 residues. Looked up from germline, CDR1 is SGHAT and CDR2 is FQNNGV.